This paragraph reports one T cell receptor (beta chain). Measured with immunoSEQ multiplex PCR; TCRdb has only the in-frame clones, and not every one. The repertoire holds about 75,000 clones, with approximately 96% as singletons. CDR1 SGHNT and CDR2 YYREEE come from the germline V gene (reference sequence). Trimming took 4 bases from V and 0 from J; bases not matched to a gene: 5. The CDR3 length is 15 residues. The data originate from a study of technical replicates of blood from a handful of donors. This TCR derives from a human donor in good health. Source material: T cells isolated from PBMCs. The J gene is TRBJ2-3, the V gene TRBV5-4; 7 bases line up with TRBD2. CDR3 nucleotide sequence: TGTGCCAGCAGCAGTAGCGGGTCTAGCACAGATACGCAGTATTTT. Translated, it gives CASSSSGSSTDTQYF.